Listed below are T cell receptor beta chains from one sample, sequenced in a study of blood T cell dynamics during melanoma immunotherapy. Sequenced by immunoSEQ multiplex PCR; TCRdb stores in-frame clones only, minus some. Of roughly 12,000 clones in the sample, roughly 83% were seen once. Sequenced material: blood, taken from a patient treated with checkpoint blockade. These receptors were obtained from a human donor with melanoma. Both conserved end residues are part of each CDR3.

v_call: TRBV7-2
j_call: TRBJ1-1
cdr3_aa: CASSSPGGSEAFF

v_call: TRBV2
j_call: TRBJ2-1
cdr3_aa: CASSVTSGGLYNEQFF

v_call: TRBV7-9
j_call: TRBJ1-2
cdr3_aa: CASSSDRVGGYTF

v_call: TRBV6-1
j_call: TRBJ1-1
cdr3_aa: CASSQGAESTEAFF

v_call: TRBV4-1
j_call: TRBJ1-6
cdr3_aa: CASSQDSGFSSPLHF

v_call: TRBV2
j_call: TRBJ1-1
cdr3_aa: CASNRAGNTEAFF

v_call: TRBV15
j_call: TRBJ1-2
cdr3_aa: CATSRDSIGGRNADYGYTF

v_call: TRBV19
j_call: TRBJ1-6
cdr3_aa: CASSTTLQGSFSPLHF

v_call: TRBV9
j_call: TRBJ1-5
cdr3_aa: CASSPGAYSNQPQHF

v_call: TRBV7-9
j_call: TRBJ2-3
cdr3_aa: CASSFFHRGFSADTQYF

v_call: TRBV7-6
j_call: TRBJ2-5
cdr3_aa: CASSFERGTDQETQYF

v_call: TRBV28
j_call: TRBJ2-2
cdr3_aa: CASRKGTNTGELFF

v_call: TRBV6-5
j_call: TRBJ1-4
cdr3_aa: CASSYGTGAEKLFF

v_call: TRBV19
j_call: TRBJ1-5
cdr3_aa: CASRWSRADQPQHF

v_call: TRBV28
j_call: TRBJ2-1
cdr3_aa: CASSLGPYNEQFF

v_call: TRBV19
j_call: TRBJ2-6
cdr3_aa: CASSIGSFHYSGANVLTF

v_call: TRBV7-9
j_call: TRBJ1-1
cdr3_aa: CASSLAGVSVTEAFF

v_call: TRBV7-9
j_call: TRBJ1-1
cdr3_aa: CASSQTLTGRTEAFF

v_call: TRBV5-1
j_call: TRBJ2-5
cdr3_aa: CASSTLAEETQYF

v_call: TRBV18
j_call: TRBJ1-4
cdr3_aa: CASSPRDSYEKLFF

v_call: TRBV4-1
j_call: TRBJ1-4
cdr3_aa: CASSVRRTTEPEKLFF

v_call: TRBV7-9
j_call: TRBJ2-7
cdr3_aa: CASSLATDEQYF

v_call: TRBV19
j_call: TRBJ2-7
cdr3_aa: CASSMGTRKDEQYF

v_call: TRBV5-6
j_call: TRBJ1-2
cdr3_aa: CASRYAGYYTF

v_call: TRBV5-5
j_call: TRBJ1-2
cdr3_aa: CASSFLQGSGGYTF

v_call: TRBV15
j_call: TRBJ2-7
cdr3_aa: CATSRATGRDEQYF

v_call: TRBV5-4
j_call: TRBJ2-3
cdr3_aa: CASSFTSGTTDTQYF

v_call: TRBV4-1
j_call: TRBJ2-7
cdr3_aa: CASSRTGQGAHEQYF

v_call: TRBV27
j_call: TRBJ1-1
cdr3_aa: CASSLWQEGTEAFF

v_call: TRBV6-6
j_call: TRBJ1-5
cdr3_aa: CASGPLPTGSNQPQHF

v_call: TRBV5-1
j_call: TRBJ2-1
cdr3_aa: CASRLAGGPANEQFF

v_call: TRBV7-2
j_call: TRBJ1-2
cdr3_aa: CASSLTLGGDYGYTF

v_call: TRBV11-3
j_call: TRBJ1-5
cdr3_aa: CASSLSGKPQHF

v_call: TRBV25-1
j_call: TRBJ2-1
cdr3_aa: CASSISGSSYSEQFF

v_call: TRBV7-6
j_call: TRBJ1-5
cdr3_aa: CASSPSSNQPQHF

v_call: TRBV11-3
j_call: TRBJ1-4
cdr3_aa: CASSLDPQGSNEKLFF

v_call: TRBV9
j_call: TRBJ1-1
cdr3_aa: CASSVVGTGVNTEAFF

v_call: TRBV19
j_call: TRBJ1-2
cdr3_aa: CASSMAGTTLPGYGYTF

v_call: TRBV7-6
j_call: TRBJ2-5
cdr3_aa: CASSFPQNRETQYF

v_call: TRBV7-8
j_call: TRBJ2-1
cdr3_aa: CASSLSWTDHEQFF

v_call: TRBV29-1
j_call: TRBJ1-2
cdr3_aa: CSVERDQGYTF

v_call: TRBV5-3
j_call: TRBJ2-3
cdr3_aa: CARSFFSGEITDTQYF

v_call: TRBV7-2
j_call: TRBJ2-3
cdr3_aa: CASSSGGAADTQYF

v_call: TRBV2
j_call: TRBJ1-3
cdr3_aa: CASRGDLRNTIYF

v_call: TRBV7-3
j_call: TRBJ2-3
cdr3_aa: CASSFGTATDTQYF

v_call: TRBV2
j_call: TRBJ2-3
cdr3_aa: CASSEGLAAREDTQYF

v_call: TRBV28
j_call: TRBJ1-5
cdr3_aa: CASMTPQGSHQPQHF

v_call: TRBV5-1
j_call: TRBJ1-2
cdr3_aa: CASWSETGFGYTF

v_call: TRBV12-5
j_call: TRBJ1-5
cdr3_aa: CASGFLYEGRDRGRQAVNQPQHF

v_call: TRBV18
j_call: TRBJ1-1
cdr3_aa: CASSPDMNTEAFF

v_call: TRBV7-6
j_call: TRBJ2-7
cdr3_aa: CASSSGLAETKLQYF

v_call: TRBV10-2
j_call: TRBJ2-1
cdr3_aa: CASTPSGAYNEQFF

v_call: TRBV6-5
j_call: TRBJ2-7
cdr3_aa: CASRGAIFSYEQYF